The T cell receptor (beta chain) under discussion was sequenced for a study of T cell responses to AZD1222 COVID-19 vaccine. Points from the study as a whole: Spike-specific TCR breadth and depth rose after two AZD1222 doses. Only a handful of AZD1222 recipients, six or seven in all, had baseline seropositivity. Clonal diversity may have been underestimated in mostly white British donors. Unmutated variant regions are reportedly the target of nearly half of TCRs that are spike-specific.

TCRdb's table, derived via immunoSEQ multiplex PCR, lists solely in-frame clones and lacks some. Of under 200,000 clones listed, about 94% were seen once; the top ten hold about 9.2%. The CDR3 is 15 residues long. V gave up 6 bases and J gave up 0 bases, with 12 bases separating them. Looked up from germline, CDR1 is MDHEN and CDR2 is SYDVKM. This clone was recorded once. No antigen is known for it. This clonotype was sampled from an adult in good health. Specimen: peripheral blood, collected on day 0 of AZD1222 vaccination. This chain uses TRBV28 with TRBJ2-1, with D uncertain. Here the CDR3 DNA reads TGTGCCAGCAGGGCAGCCGAAAGCTCCTACAATGAGCAGTTCTTC. It yields the protein CASRAAESSYNEQFF.